Listed here are 8 T cell receptor beta chains from one sample, sequenced in a study of T-cell reconstitution after alpha-beta-depleted transplantation in children. It was with unique molecular identifiers that the TCRbeta library was prepared. TCRdb redid the calling of the PCR reads with MiXCR, one entry per CDR3 protein. The data contain around 340,000 distinct CDR3 sequences, about 14% of them seen just once; the ten biggest clones take up over 3.5%. The material sequenced was PBMCs, taken from the stem cell graft. The source is a human donor who donated a stem cell graft to a child with Fanconi anemia.

In its sample, this clonotype was seen many times. A junction end diverges from the germline sequence, so it may reflect a read error. This sequence joins TRBV5-1 and TRBJ1-2, with TRBD1 identical over 10 bases. CDR3 length: 14 amino acids. CDR1 and CDR2 from the germline V gene are SGHRS and YFSETQ. CDR3 sequence reads: CASSLGDRGYGYTF. The DNA of the CDR3 is TGTGCCAGCAGCTTGGGGGACAGGGGCTATGGCTACACCTTC. The complete variable domain, with remaining parts taken from reference TRBV5-1 and TRBJ1-2, reads KAGVTQTPRYLIKTRGQQVTLSCSPISGHRSVSWYQQTPGQGLQFLFEYFSETQRNKGNFPGRFSGRQFSNSRSEMNVSTLELGDSALYLCASSLGDRGYGYTFGSGTRLTVV.

This chain's CDR3 is CAISESRPGETQYF. Here the CDR3 DNA reads TGTGCCATCAGTGAGTCGCGGCCGGGAGAGACCCAGTACTTC. V and J are TRBV10-3 and TRBJ2-5; D not resolved. CDR3 length: 14 residues. The ends were cut back, 0 bases at V and 4 bases at J, with 9 bases in the middle. CDR1 and CDR2 (germline): ENHRY, SYGVKD.

This clonotype has only a few counts. The chain recombines TRBV28 with TRBJ2-1; D might be TRBD1 (6 bases). Trimming shortened V by 6 bases and J by 3 bases, and 18 bases separated the two germline ends. This CDR3 spans 16 amino acids. CDR1 is MDHEN, CDR2 SYDVKM, per germline. CDR3 residues: CASSNPGGAVYNEQFF. CDR3 in DNA: TGTGCCAGCAGCAACCCTGGGGGCGCGGTCTACAATGAGCAGTTCTTC.

V usage is TRBV7-3 and J usage is TRBJ2-1, with D perhaps being TRBD1 or TRBD2 (5 bases each). Germline lookup yields CDR1 SGHTA and CDR2 FQGTGA. This CDR3 comprises 16 residues. V gave up 2 bases and J gave up 5 bases, with 16 bases separating them. CDR3 sequence reads: CASSLDFGGTNNEQFF. CDR3 in DNA: TGTGCCAGCAGCTTAGATTTTGGGGGTACTAACAATGAGCAGTTCTTC.

This clonotype was detected a few times. CDR3 coding DNA: TGTGCCAGCAGCCCCGACAGGGGGCAGACCCTCCACTTT. Protein sequence: CASSPDRGQTLHF. The chain recombines TRBV7-2 with TRBJ1-6; 10 bases match TRBD1. The CDR3 covers 13 residues. CDR1 is SGHTA and CDR2 is FQGNSA in the germline V gene. The trim removed 5 bases at V and 14 bases at J, leaving 6 bases unmatched.

The sample holds one count of this clonotype. V is TRBV20-1 and J is TRBJ2-5, with D tentatively TRBD1 (6 bases). Germline V lookup: CDR1 DFQATT, CDR2 SNEGSKA (reference sequence). This CDR3 has 14 residues. Trimming removed 6 bases at V and 3 bases at J, with 17 bases between. The CDR3 bases are TGCAGTGCGCAGAGAGGGGGAATCAAAGAGACCCAGTACTTC. Translated, it gives CSAQRGGIKETQYF.

The rearrangement joins TRBV12-3 or TRBV12-4 to TRBJ1-1; no definite D call. V lost 3 bases, J lost 1 base, and 12 bases lay in between. This CDR3 region has 15 residues. The CDR3 here is CASSLVLSENTEAFF. DNA of the CDR3: TGTGCCAGCAGTTTGGTCCTTTCAGAGAACACTGAAGCTTTCTTT.

This clonotype was recorded at least ten times. The V call is TRBV12-3 or TRBV12-4, the J call TRBJ1-1, with D unclear. The V gene lost 6 bases and the J gene lost 3 bases, with 14 bases spanning the gap. The CDR3 is made up of 14 amino acids. The CDR3 spells CASSWGREDTEAFF. The CDR3 coding sequence is TGTGCCAGCAGCTGGGGAAGGGAGGACACTGAAGCTTTCTTT.